One and the same sample provided the 10 T cell receptor beta chains below, sequenced in a study of blood T cells in healthy people across ages. The second PCR ran about 7 to 12 cycles with a sample-barcoded 5' primer and J-beta primers. MiXCR, run by TCRdb on the 5' RACE reads, gives a single entry per CDR3 protein. The sample lists fewer than 750,000 distinct CDR3 sequences, around 52% occurring once. The sequencing input was blood. These receptors were taken from an elderly woman in good health.

This clonotype was seen only once. The chain employs TRBV7-6 and TRBJ2-4, with D possibly TRBD1 on 5 matching bases. Germline CDR1 and CDR2: SGHVS and FNYEAQ. V was cut by 1 base and J by 9 bases, with 10 bases left in between. This CDR3 has 13 amino acids. As DNA, the CDR3 is TGTGCCAGCAGCTTAGGAAGGGGTGGCATTCAGTACTTC. Its translation is CASSLGRGGIQYF.

The chain carries TRBV30 and TRBJ1-5, with D uncertain. Trimming removed 0 bases at V and 0 bases at J, with 15 bases between. The CDR3 totals 17 residues. Germline CDR1 and CDR2: GTSNPN and SVGIG (reference sequence). This CDR3 reads CAWSVGVGSISNQPQHF. For the CDR3, the DNA is TGTGCCTGGAGTGTAGGTGTGGGATCCATTAGCAATCAGCCCCAGCATTTT. Full variable domain (rest looked up from reference TRBV30 and TRBJ1-5): SQTIHQWPATLVQPVGSPLSLECTVEGTSNPNLYWYRQAAGRGLQLLFYSVGIGQISSEVPQNLSASRPQDRQFILSSKKLLLSDSGFYLCAWSVGVGSISNQPQHFGDGTRLSIL.

This clonotype was observed a few times. The V and J genes are TRBV20-1 and TRBJ2-5, with 8 positions matching TRBD1. V shed 6 bases and J 4 bases; nucleotides not matched to a gene: 10. The length of the CDR3 is 14 residues. Germline V lookup: CDR1 DFQATT, CDR2 SNEGSKA (reference sequence). The CDR3 DNA is TGCAGTGCCCCCCGGACAGGGATGCCAGAGACCCAGTACTTC. Its translation is CSAPRTGMPETQYF.

The CDR3 sequence: CASSEYLTINEKLFF. The CDR3 DNA follows: TGTGCCAGCAGTGAATATTTGACGATTAATGAAAAACTGTTTTTT. The chain joins TRBV25-1 to TRBJ1-4; D gene unclear. In germline, CDR1 is MGHDK, CDR2 SYGVNS. The germline V and J ends were trimmed by 0 bases and 4 bases, with 9 bases remaining between them. The CDR3 is 15 amino acids.

This clonotype was seen only once. The J gene is TRBJ2-7, the V gene TRBV18; 8 bases are a match to TRBD2. Germline CDR1 reads KGHSH; CDR2 reads LQKENI. J lost 4 bases, V lost 3 bases, and 5 bases had no gene match. The CDR3 is 14 amino acids. This CDR3 reads CASSPSGALYEQYF. CDR3 DNA: TGTGCCAGCTCACCTAGCGGGGCCCTATACGAGCAGTACTTC.

This clonotype was seen a handful of times. The rearrangement links TRBV28 to TRBJ1-4, with a possible D match to TRBD1 (5 bases). V lost 6 bases and J 4 bases, leaving 15 bases between the germline ends. Germline-derived CDR1 and CDR2 are MDHEN and SYDVKM. This CDR3 is built from 15 residues. CDR3 sequence (DNA): TGTGCCAGCAGCCCAGATCCAGGGCATAATGAAAAACTGTTTTTT. Its protein is CASSPDPGHNEKLFF.

This clonotype was recorded many times. Here the CDR3 DNA reads TGCGCCAGCAGCCTTCACCCAAGTTCGGGCACAGATACGCAGTATTTT. This gives the protein CASSLHPSSGTDTQYF. The rearrangement uses TRBV4-1 and TRBJ2-3, with D uncertain. CDR1 is MGHRA, CDR2 YSYEKL, per germline. The CDR3 loop spans 16 amino acids. V gave up 4 bases and J gave up 1 base, with 15 bases separating them.

This clonotype was seen repeatedly, ten times or more. The chain carries TRBV5-1 and TRBJ2-1, with D perhaps TRBD2 (6 bases). V lost 7 bases and J 6 bases, leaving 14 bases between the germline ends. This CDR3 contains 13 residues. Per germline, CDR1 SGHRS and CDR2 YFSETQ. CDR3 protein: CASFGGPGNEQFF. CDR3 sequence (DNA): TGCGCCAGCTTCGGAGGGCCAGGCAATGAGCAGTTCTTC. Full variable domain (outside the CDR3, taken from reference TRBV5-1 and TRBJ2-1): KAGVTQTPRYLIKTRGQQVTLSCSPISGHRSVSWYQQTPGQGLQFLFEYFSETQRNKGNFPGRFSGRQFSNSRSEMNVSTLELGDSALYLCASFGGPGNEQFFGPGTRLTVL.

The rearrangement uses TRBV5-1 and TRBJ2-1; 7 bases are a match to TRBD2. In germline, CDR1 is SGHRS, CDR2 YFSETQ. V dropped 7 bases and J dropped 2; count of bases not matched to a gene: 9. The CDR3 is 15 amino acids. CDR3 loop: CASSSLGGTYNEQFF. The CDR3 bases are TGCGCCAGCTCCTCATTGGGGGGGACCTACAATGAGCAGTTCTTC.

Concerning this clonotype: One end of the junction does not line up with germline, which may come from a read error. The V and J genes are TRBV3-1 and TRBJ2-1, with 8 bases identical to TRBD2. The V gene's germline CDR1 is LGHDT and CDR2 YNNKEL (reference sequence). This CDR3 is built from 16 residues. CDR3 sequence reads: CANSQELAVSYNEQFF. The CDR3, as DNA: TGTGCCAACAGCCAAGAACTAGCGGTCTCCTACAATGAGCAGTTCTTC.